The present entry profiles one TCR beta chain with its context. The antigen is undetermined. This table comes from immunoSEQ multiplex PCR, and its TCRdb copy is limited to in-frame clones, with some not included. The sample comprises about 140,000 clones, approximately 86% of which are singletons, and around 8% rests with the top ten. The data stem from a study of cytomegalovirus exposure and HLA in healthy donors. Findings and caveats of the study: The tendency of first-cohort TCR clusters to co-occur in the approximately 110 validation repertoires was the finding of a later analysis. Most TCRs appeared rarely, but some public TCRs recurred in many donors. Reportedly, cytomegalovirus status was diagnosed with high sensitivity and specificity.

The CDR3 extends over 16 amino acids. Germline V gives CDR1 LGHNA, CDR2 YNFKEQ. Trimming removed 5 bases at V and 7 bases at J, with 20 bases between. The study drew the donors from its approximately 110-subject validation cohort, separate from the approximately 700-subject first cohort. The rearrangement uses TRBV4-2 and TRBJ2-2, with a weak D call TRBD2 (7 bases). The TCR sequence derives from a young woman in good health and CMV-seropositive. What was sequenced was PBMCs. The DNA for the CDR3 is TGTGCCAGCAGCGTGACCTTAGGGGGGGACGGCGGGGAGCTGTTTTTT. Protein sequence: CASSVTLGGDGGELFF.